The 5 T cell receptor beta chains listed next were all sequenced from one sample in a study of blood T cell repertoires in COVID-19. Sequenced by immunoSEQ multiplex PCR; TCRdb stores in-frame clones only, minus some. The sample shows a few hundred thousand clones, around 84% of them seen only once. What was sequenced was PBMCs or T cells enriched from blood (not recorded which). The receptors originated from a woman in her 50s who had been exposed to COVID-19.

The chain links TRBV6-2 or TRBV6-3 to TRBJ2-7, with D unclear. V was shortened by 4 bases and J by 0 bases, with 7 bases between the two germline ends. The CDR3 consists of 13 residues. Germline values: CDR1 MNHEY, CDR2 SVGEGT. The CDR3 sequence: CASSSLPSYEQYF. DNA of the CDR3: TGTGCCAGCAGTTCACTTCCCTCCTACGAGCAGTACTTC.

The chain has TRBV12-5 and TRBJ1-1; 7 nucleotides match TRBD1. Germline trimming cut 6 bases from V and 5 bases from J; bases unmatched to any gene: 6. CDR3 size: 13 residues. CDR1 and CDR2 (germline): LGHNT, FRNRAP. The CDR3 region is CASGRTGGTEAFF. Here the CDR3 DNA reads TGTGCTAGTGGGCGGACAGGCGGGACTGAAGCTTTCTTT.

V is TRBV15 and J is TRBJ2-7; D is unresolved. This CDR3 is built from 14 residues. Germline V gene data show CDR1 as LNHNV and CDR2 as YYDKDF (reference sequence). Trimming removed 0 bases from V and 3 bases from J, with 9 bases in between. The CDR3 region has the DNA TGTGCCACCAGCAGAGATGGAAACAGCTACGAGCAGTACTTC. This encodes CATSRDGNSYEQYF.

The chain joins TRBV14 to TRBJ1-2, with D possibly being TRBD1 (6 bases). The CDR3 contains 19 residues. CDR1 is SGHDN and CDR2 is FVKESK in the germline V gene. The germline V and J ends were trimmed by 0 bases and 0 bases, with 20 bases remaining between them. CDR3 region: CASSQDLWRGPSANYGYTF. CDR3 bases: TGTGCCAGCAGCCAAGATCTTTGGCGGGGGCCCTCAGCTAACTATGGCTACACCTTC. The full variable domain, rest sourced from reference TRBV14 and TRBJ1-2, is EAGVTQFPSHSVIEKGQTVTLRCDPISGHDNLYWYRRVMGKEIKFLLHFVKESKQDESGMPNNRFLAERTGGTYSTLKVQPAELEDSGVYFCASSQDLWRGPSANYGYTFGSGTRLTVV.

The V and J genes are TRBV28 and TRBJ2-5, with 8 bases matching TRBD2. V shed 4 bases, J shed 2 bases, and the junction held 9 bases outside the gene matches. CDR1 MDHEN and CDR2 SYDVKM come from the germline V gene. The CDR3 consists of 16 residues. The DNA for the CDR3 is TGTGCCAGCAGTTCTCTCGGGGGGGGGCGGCAAGAGACCCAGTACTTC. Amino acid sequence: CASSSLGGGRQETQYF.